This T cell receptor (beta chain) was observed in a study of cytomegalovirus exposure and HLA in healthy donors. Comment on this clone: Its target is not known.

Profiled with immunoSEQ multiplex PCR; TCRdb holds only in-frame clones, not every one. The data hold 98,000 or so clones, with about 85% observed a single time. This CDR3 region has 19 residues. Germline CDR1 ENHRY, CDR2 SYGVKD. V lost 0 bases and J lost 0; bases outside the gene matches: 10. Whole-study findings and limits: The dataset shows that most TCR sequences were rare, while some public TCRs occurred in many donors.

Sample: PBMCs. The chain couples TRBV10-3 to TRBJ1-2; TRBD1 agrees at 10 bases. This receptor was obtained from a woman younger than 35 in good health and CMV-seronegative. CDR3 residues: CAISESVPGQGRSNYGYTF. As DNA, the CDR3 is TGTGCCATCAGTGAGTCCGTCCCGGGACAGGGGCGATCTAACTATGGCTACACCTTC.